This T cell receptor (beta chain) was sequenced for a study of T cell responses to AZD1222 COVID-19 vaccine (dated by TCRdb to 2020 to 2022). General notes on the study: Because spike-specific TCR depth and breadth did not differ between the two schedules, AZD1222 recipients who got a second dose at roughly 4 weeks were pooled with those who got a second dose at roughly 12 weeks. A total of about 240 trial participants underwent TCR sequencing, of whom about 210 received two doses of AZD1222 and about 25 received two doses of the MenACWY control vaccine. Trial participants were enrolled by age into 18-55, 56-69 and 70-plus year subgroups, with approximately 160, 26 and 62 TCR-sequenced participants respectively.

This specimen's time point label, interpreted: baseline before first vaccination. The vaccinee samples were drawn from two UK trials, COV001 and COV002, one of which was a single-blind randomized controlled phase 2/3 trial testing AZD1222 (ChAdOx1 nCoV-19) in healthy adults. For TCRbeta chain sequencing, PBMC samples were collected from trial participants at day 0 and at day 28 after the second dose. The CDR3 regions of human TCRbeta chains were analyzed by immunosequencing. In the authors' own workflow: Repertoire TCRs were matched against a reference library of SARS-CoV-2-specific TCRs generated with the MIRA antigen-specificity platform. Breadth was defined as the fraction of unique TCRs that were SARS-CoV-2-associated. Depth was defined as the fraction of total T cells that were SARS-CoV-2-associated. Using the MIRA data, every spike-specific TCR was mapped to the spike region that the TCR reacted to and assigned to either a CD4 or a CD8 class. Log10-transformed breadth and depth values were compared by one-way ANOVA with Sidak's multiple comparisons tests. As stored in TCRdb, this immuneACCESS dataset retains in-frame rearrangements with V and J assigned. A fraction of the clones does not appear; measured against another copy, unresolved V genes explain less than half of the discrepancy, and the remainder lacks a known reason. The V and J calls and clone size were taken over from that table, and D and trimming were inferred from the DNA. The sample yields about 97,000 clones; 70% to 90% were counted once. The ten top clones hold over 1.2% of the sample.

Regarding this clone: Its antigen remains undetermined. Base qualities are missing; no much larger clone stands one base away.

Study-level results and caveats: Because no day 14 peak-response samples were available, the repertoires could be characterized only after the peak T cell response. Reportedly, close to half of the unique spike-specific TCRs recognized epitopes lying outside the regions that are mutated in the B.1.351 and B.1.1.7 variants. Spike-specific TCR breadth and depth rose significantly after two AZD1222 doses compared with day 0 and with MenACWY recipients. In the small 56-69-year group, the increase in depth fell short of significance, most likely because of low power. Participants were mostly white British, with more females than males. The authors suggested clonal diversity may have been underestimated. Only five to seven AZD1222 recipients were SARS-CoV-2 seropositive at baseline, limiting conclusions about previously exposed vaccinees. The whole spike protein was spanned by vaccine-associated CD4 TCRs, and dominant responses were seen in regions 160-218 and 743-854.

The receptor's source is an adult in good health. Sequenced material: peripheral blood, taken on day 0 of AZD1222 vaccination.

CDR3 loop: CASSISSSYGYTF. The nucleotides read TGTGCCAGTAGTATAAGCAGTTCCTATGGCTACACCTTC. The chain was built from TRBV19 and TRBJ1-2; no confident D gene assignment can be made. Looking up the germline V gene (reference sequence) yields CDR1 LNHDA and CDR2 SQIVND. V lost 2 bases and J lost 4 bases; the stretch between them is 8 bases long. The CDR3, cysteine through phenylalanine, is 13 amino acids long. Here the CDR3 DNA is all that survives: 39 bases in frame from base 1.